A selection of T cell receptor beta chains follows, all from one sample in a study of cytomegalovirus exposure and HLA in healthy donors. Data came from immunoSEQ multiplex PCR; TCRdb stores just in-frame clones and leaves some out. The table gives approximately 93,000 clones; the top ten clones make up 3% to 4% of it. Specimen: PBMCs. The receptors derive from a woman aged 30 to 39 in good health and CMV-seronegative. CDR3s include the opening cysteine and the closing phenylalanine or tryptophan. A D gene is named only where the DNA matches it firmly. A clone size is listed for some rows: how often the clone was seen (once, few, many), or a class if it is expanded.

>NA|TRBJ2-7|TRBD1|TRBV15
TGTGCCACCAGCAGAGACGGGACAGAGTACCACGAGCAGTACTTC
CATSRDGTEYHEQYF
>NA|TRBJ2-5|TRBD1|TRBV7-9
TGTGCCAGCAGCTTAGACAGGGGAACACAAGAGACCCAGTACTTC
CASSLDRGTQETQYF
>NA|TRBJ2-3|TRBD2|TRBV13
TGTGCCAGCAGCTTAGGAGCTAGCGGGAGTTTGGGGGATACGCAGTATTTT
CASSLGASGSLGDTQYF
>NA|TRBJ2-1|TRBD1|TRBV11-3
TGTGCCAGCAGCCCGGGGGACAGGGGAGATGAGCAGTTCTTC
CASSPGDRGDEQFF
>NA|TRBJ2-7|TRBD1|TRBV12-5
TGTGCTAGTGGTTTGACAGGGGGTGAGCAGTACTTC
CASGLTGGEQYF
>NA|TRBJ2-1|TRBD1|TRBV5-1
TGCGCCAGCAGCTTGCCGGGGACAGGAAATGAGCAGTTCTTC
CASSLPGTGNEQFF
>NA|TRBJ2-7|TRBD2|TRBV7-8
TGTGCCAGCAGCCGCAGCGGGAACGAGCAGTACTTC
CASSRSGNEQYF
>NA|TRBJ1-2|NA|TRBV6-5
TGTGCCAGCAGGGATCAGGGGTACTATGGCTACACCTTC
CASRDQGYYGYTF
>NA|TRBJ1-5|NA|TRBV28
TGTGCCAGTACTCGGTCTGGCAATCAGCCCCAGCATTTT
CASTRSGNQPQHF
>NA|TRBJ1-4|TRBD1|TRBV7-8
TGTGCCAGCAGCTTACGGACAGGGGTGGAAAAACTGTTTTTT
CASSLRTGVEKLFF
>NA|TRBJ2-1|TRBD2|TRBV5-6
TGTGCCAGCAGCTCCTACGGGGGGAATGAGCAGTTCTTC
CASSSYGGNEQFF
>NA|TRBJ2-5|NA|TRBV11-3
TGTGCCAGCAGCTTAACCCGAGCCACCCAAGAGACCCAGTACTTC
CASSLTRATQETQYF
>NA|TRBJ2-1|TRBD2|TRBV10-3
TGTGCCATCAGCGTAGCGGGAGGGGTGGGCTACAATGAGCAGTTCTTC
CAISVAGGVGYNEQFF
>NA|TRBJ1-6|NA|TRBV28
TGTGCCAGCAGTTTACCCGGGACAATGGATAATTCACCCCTCCACTTT
CASSLPGTMDNSPLHF
>NA|TRBJ1-3|NA|TRBV25-1
TGTGCCAGCAGTGAATGGGAGGGCAACAGGACGGGAAACACCATATATTTT
CASSEWEGNRTGNTIYF
>NA|TRBJ2-3|NA|TRBV2
TGTGCCAGCCGTAGGGGCGACACAGATACGCAGTATTTT
CASRRGDTDTQYF
>NA|TRBJ2-1|TRBD1|TRBV7-9
TGTGCCAGCAGCTTAGGGAGAGGACAGGGGGCTTCCCAGTTCTTC
CASSLGRGQGASQFF
>NA|TRBJ2-1|NA|TRBV9
TGTGCCAGCAGCGTTCAGGGATTGGATGAGCAGTTCTTC
CASSVQGLDEQFF
>NA|TRBJ2-7|NA|TRBV19
TGTGCCAGCTCCTCCGGACAGCAACGTCCCCCCTACGAGCAGTACTTC
CASSSGQQRPPYEQYF
>NA|TRBJ1-1|NA|TRBV7-8
TGTGCCAGCAGCAGCCAGCAGGGGATTGAGAACACTGAAGCTTTCTTT
CASSSQQGIENTEAFF
>NA|TRBJ1-4|NA|TRBV30
TGTGCCCGGGAGTCAGCCGGGGTTGAAAAACTGTTTTTT
CARESAGVEKLFF
>NA|TRBJ1-5|TRBD1|TRBV19
TGTGCCAGTAGTGGGACAGGGGGCCATCAGCCCCAGCATTTT
CASSGTGGHQPQHF
>NA|TRBJ1-3|NA|TRBV6-4
TGTGCCAGCAGCGAAACAGGCGGGGACGGAAACACCATATATTTT
CASSETGGDGNTIYF
>NA|TRBJ2-7|NA|TRBV28
TGTGCCAGCAGTTTAGGCCAGACCTACGAGCAGTACTTC
CASSLGQTYEQYF
>NA|TRBJ2-6|NA|TRBV5-8
TGTGCCAGCAGCCAAAAGACAGCGAGTATCTCTGGGGCCAACGTCCTGACTTTC
CASSQKTASISGANVLTF
>NA|TRBJ2-1|NA|TRBV9
TGTGCCAGTAGTAGTAGCGGTATCTCCTACAATGAGCAGTTCTTC
CASSSSGISYNEQFF
>NA|TRBJ2-7|TRBD2|TRBV6-5
TGTGCCAGCAGCTCACCGGGACTAGCCTACGAGCAGTACTTC
CASSSPGLAYEQYF
>NA|TRBJ1-1|TRBD1|TRBV7-6
TGTGCCAGCAGCCGGACAGGGACGAACACTGAAGCTTTCTTT
CASSRTGTNTEAFF
>NA|TRBJ2-7|TRBD1|TRBV6-5
TGTGCCAGCCTTCCGACAGGGGGGTACGAGCAGTACTTC
CASLPTGGYEQYF
>NA|TRBJ2-5|NA|TRBV5-1
TGCGCCAGCAGCTTGGGGGGGCGCGTTGGGACCCAACAGACCCAGTACTTC
CASSLGGRVGTQQTQYF
>NA|TRBJ1-4|NA|TRBV7-7
TGTGCTAGCAGCCCCCGGGCAGGGATCGGCGAAAAACTGTTTTTT
CASSPRAGIGEKLFF
>NA|TRBJ2-7|TRBD2|TRBV5-6
TGTGCCAGCAGCACCACGGGGGGTTGGGGAGATTCGCAGTACTTC
CASSTTGGWGDSQYF
>NA|TRBJ2-1|TRBD2|TRBV6-1
TGTGCCAGCAGTCCCCTAGCGGGGGGGATCAATGAGCAGTTCTTC
CASSPLAGGINEQFF
>NA|TRBJ2-1|NA|TRBV7-8
TGTGCCAGCAGCCCGCAGACAGACGGGAATGAGCAGTTCTTC
CASSPQTDGNEQFF
>NA|TRBJ2-1|TRBD2|TRBV11-2
TGTGCCAGCAGCTTGAGCGGGGGGGCCGCCAATGAGCAGTTCTTC
CASSLSGGAANEQFF
>medium-sized|TRBJ2-7|TRBD2|TRBV5-4
TGTGCCAGCAGCTTGGGGAGCGGGGGGTCCCTGGGAGTGCAGTACTTC
CASSLGSGGSLGVQYF
>NA|TRBJ2-1|TRBD2|TRBV2
TGTGCCAGCAGACCGGGACTAGCGGGGCTCAATGAGCAGTTCTTC
CASRPGLAGLNEQFF
>NA|TRBJ1-1|NA|TRBV30
TGTGCCTGGGCGGGAGGCCCTGAAGCTTTCTTT
CAWAGGPEAFF
>NA|TRBJ2-6|TRBD1|TRBV9
TGTGCCAGCAGCGTAGCCGACAGGGGCAATGGGGCCAACGTCCTGACTTTC
CASSVADRGNGANVLTF
>NA|TRBJ2-5|TRBD2|TRBV4-2
TGTGCCAGCAGCCAAGAAAACGGGAGGGATCAGTACTTC
CASSQENGRDQYF
>NA|TRBJ1-4|NA|TRBV18
TGTGCCAGCTCACCACCGGAAGGAGTAGGAAAACTGTTTTTT
CASSPPEGVGKLFF
>NA|TRBJ1-4|NA|TRBV28
TGTGCCAGCAGTCGGACAGTTCTTAATGAAAAACTGTTTTTT
CASSRTVLNEKLFF
>NA|TRBJ1-5|TRBD1|TRBV19
TGTGCCAGTAGTTTTAGACAGGGGGCTAGCAATCAGCCCCAGCATTTT
CASSFRQGASNQPQHF
>NA|TRBJ2-1|TRBD2|TRBV19
TGTGCCAGTAGTAGCCGAGCTAGCGGCTCCTACAATGAGCAGTTCTTC
CASSSRASGSYNEQFF
>NA|TRBJ2-3|NA|TRBV18
TGTGCCAGCTCAGCGAAGGCGGAGCAGTATTTT
CASSAKAEQYF
>NA|TRBJ1-2|NA|TRBV7-2
TGTGCCAGCAGCCTCGATGGGGCTTTAGGGCGGTACGGCTACACCTTC
CASSLDGALGRYGYTF
>NA|TRBJ2-5|TRBD2|TRBV7-2
TGTGCCAGCAGCACTAGCGGGGGGGCTGTAGAGACCCAGTACTTC
CASSTSGGAVETQYF
>NA|TRBJ2-3|TRBD2|TRBV7-2
TGTGCCAGCAGCTTAGTTGTAGCGGGGAGCACAGATACGCAGTATTTT
CASSLVVAGSTDTQYF
>NA|TRBJ1-1|TRBD1|TRBV2
TGTGCCAGCAGTTGGACAGGGGCTGTGGGTGAAGCTTTCTTT
CASSWTGAVGEAFF
>NA|TRBJ1-5|TRBD1|TRBV27
TGTGCCAGCAGTCCCAGGGACAGACAAAATCAGCTCCAGCATTTT
CASSPRDRQNQLQHF
>NA|TRBJ2-6|NA|TRBV27
TGTGCCAGCAGTCTGACAGGGGCCAACGTCCTGACTTTC
CASSLTGANVLTF
>NA|TRBJ1-2|TRBD1|TRBV7-2
TGTGCCAGCAGCGTAACAGGGGGCGTCGGCTATGGCTACACCTTC
CASSVTGGVGYGYTF
>NA|TRBJ2-7|NA|TRBV5-1
TGCGCCAGCAGCTTGGAGGGACTTGGGGACGAGCAGTACTTC
CASSLEGLGDEQYF
>NA|TRBJ2-7|TRBD2|TRBV29-1
TGCAGCGTTGGGACTAGCGGGTTGACCGAGCAGTACTTC
CSVGTSGLTEQYF
>NA|TRBJ1-2|TRBD1|TRBV29-1
TGCAGCGTGGGACAGTCCAACTATGGCTACACCTTC
CSVGQSNYGYTF